The T cell receptor beta chain under discussion was sequenced for a study of T cells in Graves' hyperthyroidism and ophthalmopathy. It was RNA transcripts that yielded the amplified TCR beta CDR3 regions. Initially, a first-round RT-PCR of the TCR CDR3 employed the HTBI primer set. TCRdb passed the multiplex PCR reads through MiXCR, listing each CDR3 protein once. The table has 380,000 or so distinct CDR3 sequences, under 20% seen once; the top ten hold around 3.6%. The CDR3 has 16 amino acids. The V gene's germline CDR1 is MDHEN and CDR2 SYDVKM. The V segment lost 7 bases and the J segment 6 bases; nucleotides outside the gene matches: 15. Study observations and caveats: Blood also contained most expanded thyroid clonotypes above 0.001.

Of note for this clonotype: The target antigen is unknown.

Material: blood. This clonotype originated in a woman aged 18 to 35 with Graves' hyperthyroidism. V gene TRBV28 combines with J gene TRBJ1-1, with TRBD1 identical over 9 bases. As DNA, the CDR3 is TGTGCCAGCACGCGGCCATTGGGGACAGGGATATCTGAAGCTTTCTTT. Translating gives CASTRPLGTGISEAFF.